A single sample is the source of the 9 T cell receptor beta chains below, sequenced in a study of blood T cell repertoires in COVID-19 (dated by TCRdb to the early 2020s). Receptors were amplified or captured by the immunoSEQ multiplex PCR assay. TCRdb took this table from immuneACCESS and kept in-frame rearrangements with V and J called. Such tables lack part of the clones; where checked against another copy, unresolved V genes explain under half of the gap, and the rest is unexplained. The sample table holds about 190,000 clones, of which more than 85% were seen once. The top ten constitute 1.1% of the sample. The sample consisted of peripheral blood. These receptors were collected from a man aged 30-40 years with acute or convalescent COVID-19.

The CDR3, as DNA: TGTGCCAGCAGTCCGGACAGGGGTGCTCGGCTGTTTTTT. Residues: CASSPDRGARLFF. The chain combines TRBV7-2 with TRBJ1-4; TRBD1 matches at 9 bases. There are 13 residues in the CDR3. Germline assignment: CDR1 SGHTA and CDR2 FQGNSA. V shed 6 bases and J 14 bases; nucleotides not matched to a gene: 10.

The rearrangement links TRBV2 to TRBJ2-7; 10 bases map to TRBD1. V lost 7 bases and J lost 0; bases outside the gene matches: 9. Germline V CDR1 and CDR2: SNHLY, FYNNEI. This CDR3 is built from 16 residues. The CDR3 coding sequence is TGTGCCAGCAATTTTAGACAGGGGGCTAGCTCCTACGAGCAGTACTTC. It is translated as CASNFRQGASSYEQYF.

The chain recombines TRBV6-6 with TRBJ1-4; D is ambiguous. There are 15 residues in the CDR3. V gave up 0 bases and J gave up 8 bases, with 13 bases separating them. From germline, CDR1 is MNHNY and CDR2 SVGAGI (reference sequence). The CDR3 DNA reads TGTGCCAGCAGTTACTCGGGCCCGCCTGTGGAAAAACTGTTTTTT. It is translated as CASSYSGPPVEKLFF.

The chain links TRBV5-1 to TRBJ1-1, with D tentatively TRBD1 (5 bases). V lost 6 bases to trimming and J lost 1 base, with 13 bases between them. CDR3 length: 14 amino acids. In germline, CDR1 is SGHRS, CDR2 YFSETQ. The CDR3 nucleotides read TGCGCCAGCAACCTCGGGAGGGGGAACACTGAAGCTTTCTTT. This gives the protein CASNLGRGNTEAFF.

The chain joins TRBV5-1 to TRBJ2-6; D is possibly TRBD1 (5 bases). Germline lookup yields CDR1 SGHRS and CDR2 YFSETQ. The CDR3 is made up of 19 amino acids. V lost 4 bases and J lost 0, with 20 bases in between. The CDR3 reads CASSPDRQRALSGANVLTF. As DNA, the CDR3 is TGCGCCAGCAGCCCAGACAGACAAAGAGCTCTCTCTGGGGCCAACGTCCTGACTTTC.

J is TRBJ2-7 and V is TRBV9; 12 bases fit TRBD1. The V gene's germline CDR1 is SGDLS and CDR2 YYNGEE. The CDR3 consists of 16 residues. Trimming at V came to 4 bases and at J to 6 bases, leaving 11 bases not matched to a gene. CDR3 nucleotide sequence: TGTGCCAGCAGCTATTCCGGAGGGACAGGGGGCGTCGAGCAGTACTTC. It yields the protein CASSYSGGTGGVEQYF.

This CDR3 is CAIGEYSNQPQHF. The CDR3 DNA sequence: TGTGCCATTGGAGAATATAGCAATCAGCCCCAGCATTTT. The V call is TRBV10-3, the J call TRBJ1-5; D gene unclear. Germline assignment: CDR1 ENHRY and CDR2 SYGVKD. V dropped 9 bases and J dropped 0 bases, with 9 bases sitting between them. This CDR3 is 13 amino acids long.

The chain links TRBV5-1 to TRBJ2-4; 9 bases align to TRBD1. The J segment lost 5 bases and the V segment lost 0 bases, leaving 3 bases of the junction unmatched. The germline V gene encodes CDR1 SGHRS and CDR2 YFSETQ. The CDR3 sequence is 15 residues long. CDR3 amino acids: CASSLVGQGQNIQYF. The DNA of the CDR3 is TGCGCCAGCAGCTTGGTAGGACAGGGGCAAAACATTCAGTACTTC.

The V gene is TRBV18, the J gene TRBJ1-1, with no clear D. CDR3 length: 20 amino acids. V lost 5 bases to trimming and J lost 0 bases, with 28 bases between them. Germline V gene lookup returns CDR1 KGHSH and CDR2 LQKENI. The CDR3 DNA follows: TGTGCCAGCTCAGGGCGAACGGGAGCCTCTTCATTTTTTATGAACACTGAAGCTTTCTTT. Residues: CASSGRTGASSFFMNTEAFF.